This record concerns one T cell receptor beta chain sequence. Its binding antigen is unknown. No base quality information exists; no much larger clone differs at one position. Spanning cysteine to phenylalanine, the CDR3 consists of 14 amino acids. The kept DNA is CDR3 alone, 42 bases in frame from the first base. CDR1 and CDR2 (SEHNR, FQNEAQ) derive from the germline V gene (reference sequence). V is clipped by 5 bases and J by 2 bases, and the sequence between their germline boundaries is 10 bases long. These data are taken from a study of OX40 agonist ivuxolimab in advanced cancers. About the full investigation: The costimulatory receptor OX40 (CD134) was targeted by ivuxolimab, a fully human IgG2 agonistic monoclonal antibody. In the dose-escalation cohort, 65% to 90% of patients were male, and the mean age was approximately 60 years, with a range of roughly 23 to 85. Intravenous ivuxolimab was administered to patients every 2 weeks at six dose levels: 0.01, 0.1, 0.3, 1.5, 3 and 10 mg/kg. The paper describes the monotherapy dose-escalation part (N ≈ 52 patients) of the phase I trial of ivuxolimab. Peripheral TCRbeta sequencing was intended to test whether TCR sequence diversity was altered and clonal T-cell expansion was caused by ivuxolimab. Of the roughly 54 patients in dose escalation, 19 had hepatocellular carcinoma, around 15 had melanoma, 9 had renal cell carcinoma and 9 had head and neck cancer. Prior anti-PD-1, anti-PD-L1 or anti-CTLA-4 therapy was permitted, and checkpoint inhibitors had been received by under 50% of dose-escalation patients. Partial responses occurred in three dose-escalation patients, of whom one had hepatocellular carcinoma and two had cutaneous melanoma. Overall study results and their limits: In the 0.1-3.0 mg/kg groups, partial responders were among the patients with the lowest normalized peripheral clonal expansion, particularly in CD8+ T cells. Clonal expansion of both CD4+ and CD8+ blood T cells was observed from baseline to week 6 at doses 0.1 to 3.0 mg/kg. Which antigens the clonally expanded peripheral T cells were specific for was not determined. Low levels of normalized T-cell clonal expansion were also seen in some patients who did not respond. After ivuxolimab, expanded clones were on average more numerous among CD8+ T cells than among CD4+ T cells.

Patients with autoimmune disease history or receiving systemic immunosuppression were excluded from the trial. Peripheral blood for TCR sequencing was collected from all dose cohorts at baseline, on cycle 4 day 1, and on cycle 7 day 1. The samples were drawn from a first-in-human, open-label, multicenter phase I dose-escalation trial of ivuxolimab. Adults with locally advanced or metastatic melanoma, renal cell, hepatocellular, or head and neck squamous cell carcinoma were enrolled in the trial. Before TCR sequencing, CD4+ T cells and CD8+ T cells were sorted from peripheral blood as separate populations. To sequence the TCRbeta CDR3 region, genomic DNA was isolated from the sorted cells. TCRbeta CDR3 regions were sequenced using the immunoSEQ Assay. TCRdb took this table from immuneACCESS and kept in-frame rearrangements with V and J called. Such tables lack part of the clones; where checked against another copy, unresolved V genes explain under half of the gap, and the rest is unexplained. This sample holds around 67,000 clones; about 85% were observed only once. The top ten clones comprise approximately 1.4% of the sample.

Sequencing used CD4+ or CD8+ T cells sorted from blood, obtained in a trial of the OX40 agonist ivuxolimab. The V and J segments used are TRBV7-9 and TRBJ1-5; 6 matching bases give a weak D call of TRBD1. The receptor was derived from an adult with an advanced solid tumor such as melanoma, head and neck, liver or kidney cancer. The sequence in DNA is TGTGCCAGCAGCCACAGGGAAGGCAATCAGCCCCAGCATTTT. This translates into CASSHREGNQPQHF.